The entry below describes one T cell receptor (beta chain). This specimen belongs to a study of blood T cell repertoires in COVID-19. About the research overall: Both acute and convalescent COVID-19 samples were obtained from the United States, Italy and Spain. The cDNA or gDNA used as material had been derived from T cells, B-cell-depleted T cells, or PBMCs.

Per the original methods: Reference gene primer amplification gave nucleated cell count estimates. Clones were sequenced by immunoSEQ multiplex PCR, and TCRdb holds only the in-frame ones, with some missing. That table is the source of V, J and clone size, and D and trimming were worked out from the DNA. This sample has some 120,000 clones, with roughly 83% found just once. The V end lost 5 bases, the J end lost 4 bases, and 3 bases lay between the germline ends. Germline V gene data show CDR1 as MDHEN and CDR2 as SYDVKM. There are 11 residues in the CDR3. The gene calls are TRBV28 and TRBJ1-5, with unresolved D. Sequences were obtained from peripheral blood. The TCR was taken from a human donor in a cohort sampled during active COVID-19. In nucleotides, the CDR3 is TGTGCCAGCAGTCCAAATCAGCCCCAGCATTTT. Protein: CASSPNQPQHF.